This paragraph reports one T cell receptor beta chain. Its specificity is not known. The sample comes from a study of response to subunit inactivated influenza vaccine. Notes on the study in general: There was a suggestion from the authors that each seasonal influenza vaccination recruits few new T cells.

V lost 0 bases and J lost 5; bases outside the gene matches: 15. This CDR3 has 18 residues. CDR1 MGHRA and CDR2 YSYEKL come from the germline V gene. TCRdb reanalysed the RT-PCR reads using MiXCR and keeps one entry per CDR3 protein. The table includes under 850,000 distinct CDR3 sequences, approximately 18% detected once. The receptor was isolated from a man aged 50-59 years who received an inactivated influenza vaccine. The chain recombines TRBV4-1 with TRBJ2-5; 7 nucleotides line up with TRBD1. This specimen consisted of PBMCs from blood, obtained 5 days after vaccination. Here the CDR3 reads CASSQEKGRQGNAETQYF. The CDR3 nucleotides are TGCGCCAGCAGCCAAGAGAAGGGTAGACAGGGTAATGCGGAGACCCAGTACTTC.